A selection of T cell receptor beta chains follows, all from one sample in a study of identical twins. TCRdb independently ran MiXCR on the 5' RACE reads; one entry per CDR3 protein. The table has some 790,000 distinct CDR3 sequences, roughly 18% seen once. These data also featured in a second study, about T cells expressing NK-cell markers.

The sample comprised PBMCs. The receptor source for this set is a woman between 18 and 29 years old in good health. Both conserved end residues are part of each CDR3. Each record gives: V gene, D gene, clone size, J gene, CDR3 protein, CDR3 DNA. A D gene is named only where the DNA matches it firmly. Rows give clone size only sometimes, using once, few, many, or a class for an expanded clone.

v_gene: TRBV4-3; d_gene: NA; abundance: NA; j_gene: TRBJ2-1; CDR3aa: CASSQDGSPGVEQFF; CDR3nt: TGCGCCAGCAGCCAGGACGGATCACCGGGAGTCGAGCAGTTCTTC
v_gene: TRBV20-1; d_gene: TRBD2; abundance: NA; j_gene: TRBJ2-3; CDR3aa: CSAQRTSGGFTDTQYF; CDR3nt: TGCAGTGCACAGAGGACTAGCGGGGGGTTCACAGATACGCAGTATTTT
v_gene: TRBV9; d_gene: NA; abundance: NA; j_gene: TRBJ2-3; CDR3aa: CASSVHGGRTDTQYF; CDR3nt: TGTGCCAGCAGCGTTCATGGGGGGCGCACAGATACGCAGTATTTT
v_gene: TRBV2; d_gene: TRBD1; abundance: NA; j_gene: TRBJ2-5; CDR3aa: CASIGRTGQETQYF; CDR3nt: TGTGCCAGCATCGGAAGGACAGGCCAAGAGACCCAGTACTTC
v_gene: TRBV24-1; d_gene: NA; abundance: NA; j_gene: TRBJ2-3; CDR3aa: CATSESFGVDTQYF; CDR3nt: TGTGCCACCAGTGAATCCTTCGGCGTGGATACGCAGTATTTT
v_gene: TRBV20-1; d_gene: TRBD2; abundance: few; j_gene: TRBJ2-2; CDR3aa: CSAVRLAGITGELFF; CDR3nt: TGCAGTGCGGTTCGACTAGCGGGGATCACCGGGGAGCTGTTTTTT
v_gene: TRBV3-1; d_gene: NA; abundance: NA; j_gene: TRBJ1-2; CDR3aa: CASSQGWGQIYGYTF; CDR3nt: TGTGCCAGCAGCCAAGGGTGGGGGCAGATCTATGGCTACACCTTC
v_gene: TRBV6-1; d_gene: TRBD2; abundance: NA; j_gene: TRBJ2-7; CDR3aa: CASRPRTSGDRGEQYF; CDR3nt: TGTGCCAGCAGGCCCAGGACTAGCGGAGATCGGGGGGAGCAGTACTTC
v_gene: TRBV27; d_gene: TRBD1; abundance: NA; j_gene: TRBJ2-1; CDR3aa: CASSLPGQGRNEQFF; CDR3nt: TGTGCCAGCAGTTTACCGGGACAGGGGAGGAATGAGCAGTTCTTC
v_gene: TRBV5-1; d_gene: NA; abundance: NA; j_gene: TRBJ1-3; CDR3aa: CASSPGALSGNTIYF; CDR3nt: TGCGCCAGCAGCCCGGGGGCACTCTCTGGAAACACCATATATTTT
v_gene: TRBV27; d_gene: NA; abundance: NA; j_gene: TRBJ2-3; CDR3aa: CASSLGRTGLDTQYF; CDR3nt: TGTGCCAGCAGTTTGGGCAGGACCGGTTTGGATACGCAGTATTTT
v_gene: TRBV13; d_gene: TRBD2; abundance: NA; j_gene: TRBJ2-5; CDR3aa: CASSLLAGRGLIRETQYF; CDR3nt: TGTGCCAGCAGCCTACTAGCGGGTCGGGGGCTAATACGAGAGACCCAGTACTTC
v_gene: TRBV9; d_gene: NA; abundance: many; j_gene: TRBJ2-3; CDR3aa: CASSVEDPDTQYF; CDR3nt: TGTGCCAGCAGCGTAGAGGACCCCGATACGCAGTATTTT
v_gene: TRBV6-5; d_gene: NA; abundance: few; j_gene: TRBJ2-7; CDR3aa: CASSYSQPISYEQYF; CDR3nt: TGTGCCAGCAGTTACTCACAGCCAATTTCCTACGAGCAGTACTTC
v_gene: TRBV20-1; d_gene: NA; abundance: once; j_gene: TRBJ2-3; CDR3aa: CSARFADTDTQYF; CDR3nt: TGCAGTGCTAGGTTTGCGGACACAGATACGCAGTATTTT
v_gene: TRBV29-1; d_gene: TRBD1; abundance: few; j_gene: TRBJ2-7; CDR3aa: CSVEGQGRYEQYF; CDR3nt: TGCAGCGTTGAAGGACAGGGGAGATACGAGCAGTACTTC
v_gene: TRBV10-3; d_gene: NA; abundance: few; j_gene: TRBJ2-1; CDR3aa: CAISVFGGNNEQFF; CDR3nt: TGTGCCATCAGTGTTTTCGGCGGAAACAATGAGCAGTTCTTC
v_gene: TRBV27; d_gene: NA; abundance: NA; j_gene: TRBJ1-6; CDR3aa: CASSLPKGPLHF; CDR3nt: TGTGCCAGCAGTTTACCCAAGGGACCCCTCCACTTT
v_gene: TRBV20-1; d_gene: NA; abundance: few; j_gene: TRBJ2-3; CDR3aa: CSARIDRSLTDTQYF; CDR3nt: TGCAGTGCTAGAATCGACAGGTCACTCACAGATACGCAGTATTTT
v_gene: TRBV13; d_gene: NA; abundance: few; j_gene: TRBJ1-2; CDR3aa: CASRLRGSNYGYTF; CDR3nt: TGTGCCAGCCGACTGAGGGGGTCGAACTATGGCTACACCTTC
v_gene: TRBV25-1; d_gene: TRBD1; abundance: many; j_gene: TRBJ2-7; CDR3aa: CASSEDRYYEQYF; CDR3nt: TGTGCCAGCAGTGAGGACAGGTACTACGAGCAGTACTTC
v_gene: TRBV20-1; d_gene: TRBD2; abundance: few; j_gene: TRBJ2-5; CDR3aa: CSARNIAGVETQYF; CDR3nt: TGCAGTGCTAGGAATATAGCGGGAGTGGAGACCCAGTACTTC
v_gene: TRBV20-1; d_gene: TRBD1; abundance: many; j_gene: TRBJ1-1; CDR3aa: CSARDPAGGGEAFF; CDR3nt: TGCAGTGCTAGAGATCCAGCAGGGGGAGGTGAAGCTTTCTTT
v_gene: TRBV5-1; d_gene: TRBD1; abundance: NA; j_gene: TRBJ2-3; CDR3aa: CASSYRTGADTQYF; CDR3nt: TGCGCCAGCAGCTATCGGACAGGGGCAGATACGCAGTATTTT
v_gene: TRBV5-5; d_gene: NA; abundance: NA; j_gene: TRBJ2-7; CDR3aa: CARSPGPTYEQYF; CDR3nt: TGTGCCAGGAGCCCGGGACCCACCTACGAGCAGTACTTC
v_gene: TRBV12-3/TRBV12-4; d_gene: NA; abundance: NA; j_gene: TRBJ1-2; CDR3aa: CASSSSQGGYGYTF; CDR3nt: TGTGCCAGCAGTTCCTCGCAGGGCGGCTATGGCTACACCTTC
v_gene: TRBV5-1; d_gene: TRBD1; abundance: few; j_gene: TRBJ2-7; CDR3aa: CASSLTPTGGTYEQYF; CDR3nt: TGCGCCAGCAGCTTGACTCCGACAGGGGGCACTTACGAGCAGTACTTC
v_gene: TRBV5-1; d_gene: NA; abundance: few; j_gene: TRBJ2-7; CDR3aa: CASSFTMDPYEQYF; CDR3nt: TGCGCCAGCAGCTTTACCATGGACCCCTACGAGCAGTACTTC
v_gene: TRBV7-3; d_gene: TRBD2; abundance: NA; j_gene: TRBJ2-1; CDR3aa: CASSLRRAAGGPREQFF; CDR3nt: TGTGCCAGCAGCTTACGGCGGGCAGCGGGGGGCCCCAGGGAGCAGTTCTTC
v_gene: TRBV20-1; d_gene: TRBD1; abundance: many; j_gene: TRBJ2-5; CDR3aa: CSASRDRQETQYF; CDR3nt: TGCAGTGCGTCCCGGGACAGGCAAGAGACCCAGTACTTC
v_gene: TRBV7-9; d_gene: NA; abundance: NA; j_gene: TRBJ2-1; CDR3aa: CASSLARRLDPVNEQFF; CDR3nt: TGTGCCAGCAGCTTAGCCCGACGGCTGGATCCGGTCAATGAGCAGTTCTTC
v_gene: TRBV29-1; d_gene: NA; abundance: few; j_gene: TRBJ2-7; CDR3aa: CSVGGRRDYEQYF; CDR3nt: TGCAGCGTTGGAGGTCGCCGGGACTACGAGCAGTACTTC
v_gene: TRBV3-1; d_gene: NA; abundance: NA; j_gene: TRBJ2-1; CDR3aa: CASSQALGSYNEQFF; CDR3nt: TGTGCCAGCAGCCAAGCTTTAGGCTCCTACAATGAGCAGTTCTTC
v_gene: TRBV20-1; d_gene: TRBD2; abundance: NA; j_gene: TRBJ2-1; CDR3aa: CSATSLAGGRSNEQFF; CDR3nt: TGCAGTGCTACCTCTCTAGCGGGAGGGCGTAGTAATGAGCAGTTCTTC
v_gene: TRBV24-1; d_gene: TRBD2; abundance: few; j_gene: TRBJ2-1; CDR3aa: CATSEAGGPPDEQFF; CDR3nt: TGTGCCACCAGTGAAGCGGGAGGCCCCCCCGATGAGCAGTTCTTC
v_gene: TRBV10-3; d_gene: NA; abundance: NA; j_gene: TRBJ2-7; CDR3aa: CAISVQGYEQYF; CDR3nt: TGTGCCATCAGTGTTCAGGGCTACGAGCAGTACTTC
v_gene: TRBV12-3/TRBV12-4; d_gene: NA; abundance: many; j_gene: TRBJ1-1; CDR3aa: CASSLTYGQGNTEAFF; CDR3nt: TGTGCCAGCAGTTTAACATATGGGCAGGGGAACACTGAAGCTTTCTTT